A single T cell receptor (beta chain) is shown here with its context. Antigen specificity is unknown. Here immunoSEQ multiplex PCR was the method, and the copy in TCRdb shows in-frame clones only, minus some. The table has 1,500,000 or so clones, about 98.5% seen once; the top ten hold 0.3% to 0.45%. There were no recent acute infections or vaccinations among the donors, who were healthy HIV-negative adults. This entry is derived from a study of shared clonotypes between healthy human individuals. Study summary: Each donor contributed plates that comprised three CD4 naive, three CD4 memory, two CD8 naive and one CD8 memory. The study, taken as a whole, reports: Among donors, the sharing of clonotypes was expected to be influenced by sequencing depth. For sorted subsets, rarefaction showed incomplete sequencing despite large depth.

The CDR3 contains 16 residues. Germline-derived CDR1 and CDR2 are SGDLS and YYNGEE. The ends lost 2 bases at V and 2 bases at J; junction bases unmatched: 8. This chain uses TRBV9 with TRBJ2-3, with 7 bases aligning to TRBD1. Sequencing input: naive CD4+ T cells sorted from blood. Subset indicated: CD45RA+ positively selected. The sequence derives from a man aged 25 to 45 in good health. The CDR3 DNA is TGTGCCAGCAGCGTTTATGACAGGGCCACCACAGATACGCAGTATTTT. Translated, it gives CASSVYDRATTDTQYF.